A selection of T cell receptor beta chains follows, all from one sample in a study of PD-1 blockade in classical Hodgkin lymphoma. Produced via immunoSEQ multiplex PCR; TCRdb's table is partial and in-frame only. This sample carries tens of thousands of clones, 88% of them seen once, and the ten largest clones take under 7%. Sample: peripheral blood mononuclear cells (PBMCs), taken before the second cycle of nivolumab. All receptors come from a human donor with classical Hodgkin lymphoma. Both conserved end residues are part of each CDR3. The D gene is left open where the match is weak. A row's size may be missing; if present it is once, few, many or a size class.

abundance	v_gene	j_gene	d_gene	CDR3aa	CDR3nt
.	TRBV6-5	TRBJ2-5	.	CASSYFQALGVETQYF	TGTGCCAGCAGTTACTTTCAGGCTTTGGGGGTAGAGACCCAGTACTTC
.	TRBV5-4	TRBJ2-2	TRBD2	CASSFGGGTGELFF	TGTGCCAGCAGCTTCGGGGGGGGCACCGGGGAGCTGTTTTTT
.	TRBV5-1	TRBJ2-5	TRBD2	CASRTSVQETQYF	TGCGCCAGCAGGACTAGCGTCCAAGAGACCCAGTACTTC
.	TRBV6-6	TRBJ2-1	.	CAATPGSSNEQFF	TGTGCCGCAACGCCGGGGAGCAGCAATGAGCAGTTCTTC
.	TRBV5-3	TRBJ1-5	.	CARSSRDSERDSNQPQHF	TGTGCCAGAAGCTCGCGGGACTCAGAAAGAGATAGCAATCAGCCCCAGCATTTT
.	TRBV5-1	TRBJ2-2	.	CASSEVVDTGELFF	TGCGCCAGCAGCGAGGTAGTGGACACCGGGGAGCTGTTTTTT
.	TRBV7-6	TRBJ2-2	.	CASSLDTNTGELFF	TGTGCCAGCAGCTTAGATACGAACACCGGGGAGCTGTTTTTT
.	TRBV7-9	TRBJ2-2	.	CASSETIGGAGELFF	TGTGCCAGCAGCGAAACCATAGGGGGAGCCGGGGAGCTGTTTTTT
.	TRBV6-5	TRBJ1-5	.	CASSSESYSNQPQHF	TGTGCCAGCAGTTCGGAGAGTTATAGCAATCAGCCCCAGCATTTT
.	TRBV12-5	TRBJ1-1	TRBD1	CASGGDRGVWSTEAFF	TGTGCTAGTGGTGGCGACAGGGGGGTTTGGTCCACTGAAGCTTTCTTT
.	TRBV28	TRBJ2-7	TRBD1	CASSPAWTGAYEQYF	TGTGCCAGCAGCCCTGCCTGGACAGGGGCCTACGAGCAGTACTTC
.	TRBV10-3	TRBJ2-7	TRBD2	CAIRRTAGLAGGLSYEQYF	TGTGCCATCCGGAGAACAGCTGGACTAGCGGGGGGACTCTCCTACGAGCAGTACTTC
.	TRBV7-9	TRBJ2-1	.	CASSRTDNEQFF	TGTGCCAGCAGCCGGACAGACAATGAGCAGTTCTTC
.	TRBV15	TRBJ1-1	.	CATSRAKNQGPSRAFF	TGTGCCACCAGCAGGGCTAAAAATCAGGGGCCCAGTCGAGCTTTCTTT
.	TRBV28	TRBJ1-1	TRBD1	CASSLPGQGLNTEAFF	TGTGCCAGCAGTTTACCGGGACAGGGATTGAACACTGAAGCTTTCTTT
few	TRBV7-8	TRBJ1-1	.	CASSLSGVDGTEAFF	TGTGCCAGCAGCCTATCAGGGGTTGATGGGACTGAAGCTTTCTTT
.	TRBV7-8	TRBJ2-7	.	CASIIGLGNYEQYF	TGTGCCAGCATCATAGGGTTGGGGAACTACGAGCAGTACTTC
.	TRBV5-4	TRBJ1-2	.	CASRSQATNVDGYTF	TGTGCCAGCAGATCCCAGGCTACCAACGTCGACGGCTACACCTTC
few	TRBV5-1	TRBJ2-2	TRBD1	CASSRTTGTGELFF	TGCGCCAGCAGTCGGACGACAGGGACCGGGGAGCTGTTTTTT
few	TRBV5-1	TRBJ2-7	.	CASSLGPPPSYEQYF	TGCGCCAGCAGCTTGGGGCCTCCCCCCTCCTACGAGCAGTACTTC
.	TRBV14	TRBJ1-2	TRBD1	CASRADRDGYGLSVGYTF	TGTGCCAGCAGAGCGGACAGGGATGGATATGGGCTATCTGTTGGCTACACCTTC
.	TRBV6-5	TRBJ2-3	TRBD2	CASSYQTSGVTDTQYF	TGTGCCAGCAGTTACCAGACTAGCGGGGTGACAGATACGCAGTATTTT
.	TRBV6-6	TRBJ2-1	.	CASSSEGLYNEQFF	TGTGCCAGCAGTTCCGAGGGTCTCTACAATGAGCAGTTCTTC
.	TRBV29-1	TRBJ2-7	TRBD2	CSATSGGTGEQYF	TGCAGCGCGACTAGCGGGGGGACCGGGGAGCAGTACTTC
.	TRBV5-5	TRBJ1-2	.	CASSLLTLDQGYTF	TGTGCCAGCAGCTTGCTGACGTTGGACCAGGGCTACACCTTC
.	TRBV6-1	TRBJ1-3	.	CASSEAITGIRVSGNTIYF	TGTGCCAGCAGTGAAGCGATAACCGGTATTCGGGTCTCTGGAAACACCATATATTTT
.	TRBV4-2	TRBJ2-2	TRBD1	CASSRNRGNTGELFF	TGTGCCAGCAGCCGCAACAGGGGAAACACCGGGGAGCTGTTTTTT
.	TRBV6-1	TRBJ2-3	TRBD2	CASSELAGGRDTQYF	TGTGCCAGCAGTGAACTAGCGGGGGGGCGGGATACGCAGTATTTT
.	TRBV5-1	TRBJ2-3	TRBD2	CASRQIPTSSPDTQYF	TGCGCCAGCAGACAAATTCCGACTAGCAGTCCAGATACGCAGTATTTT
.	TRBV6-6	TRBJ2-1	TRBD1	CASSFSGQGTEQFF	TGTGCCAGCAGTTTTTCGGGACAGGGAACTGAGCAGTTCTTC
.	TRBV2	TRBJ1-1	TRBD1	CASSRQGSAEAFF	TGTGCCAGCAGCAGACAGGGAAGCGCTGAAGCTTTCTTT
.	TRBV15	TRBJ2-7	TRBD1	CATSTGTGGSYEQYF	TGTGCCACCAGCACCGGGACAGGGGGATCCTACGAGCAGTACTTC
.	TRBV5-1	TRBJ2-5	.	CASSPGPQETQYF	TGCGCCAGCAGCCCCGGGCCCCAAGAGACCCAGTACTTC